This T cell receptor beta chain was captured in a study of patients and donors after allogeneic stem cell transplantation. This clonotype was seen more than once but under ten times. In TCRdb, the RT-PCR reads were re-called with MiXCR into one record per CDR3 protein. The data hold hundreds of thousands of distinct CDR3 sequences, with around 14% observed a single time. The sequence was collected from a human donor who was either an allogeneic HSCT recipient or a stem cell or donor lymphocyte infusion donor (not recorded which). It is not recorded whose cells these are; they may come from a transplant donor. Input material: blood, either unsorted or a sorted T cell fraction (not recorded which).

The CDR3, as DNA: TGTGCCAGTAGTGCCCGCGAGGGCTTCTACTATGGCTACACCTTC. Translating it yields CASSAREGFYYGYTF. J is TRBJ1-2 and V is TRBV19; D is ambiguous. CDR1 LNHDA and CDR2 SQIVND come from the germline V gene (reference sequence). V lost 5 bases, J lost 3 bases, and 16 bases lay in between. The CDR3 spans 15 residues.